The rows below give T cell receptor beta chains drawn from one sample of a study of blood T cell repertoires in COVID-19. Data came from immunoSEQ multiplex PCR; TCRdb stores just in-frame clones and leaves some out. Altogether approximately 390,000 clones are present, around 87% being singletons, with the ten largest covering 6.5% to 8%. Material for sequencing was peripheral blood. These receptors were collected from a young man with active or convalescent COVID-19. Both conserved end residues are part of each CDR3. The D gene is left open where the match is weak. Clone size is stated in some rows and not others, as once, few, many or a class when expanded.

length,D,size,V,J,DNA,CDR3
13,NA,NA,TRBV24-1,TRBJ1-1,TGTGCCACCAGTCAGGGGACGAACACTGAAGCTTTCTTT,CATSQGTNTEAFF
16,NA,NA,TRBV6-6,TRBJ1-1,TGTGCCAGCAGTTATCATACGGTCGACAAGAACACTGAAGCTTTCTTT,CASSYHTVDKNTEAFF
12,NA,NA,TRBV6-2/TRBV6-3,TRBJ2-1,TGTGCCAGCAGTTACGGCGGGAATGAGCAGTTCTTC,CASSYGGNEQFF
15,NA,NA,TRBV12-5,TRBJ2-1,TGTGCTAGTGGTTTGGGACTAACACCGTACAATGAGCAGTTCTTC,CASGLGLTPYNEQFF
17,TRBD2,NA,TRBV7-9,TRBJ2-1,TGTGCCAGCAGCTTACGAGGACTAGCAGAAAAATACAATGAGCAGTTCTTC,CASSLRGLAEKYNEQFF
14,TRBD1,NA,TRBV27,TRBJ1-4,TGTGCCACCAAGATACAGGGGGCTCCTGAAAAACTGTTTTTT,CATKIQGAPEKLFF
14,NA,NA,TRBV5-1,TRBJ1-3,TGCGCCAGCAGCTTTCAGGGCTCTGGAAACACCATATATTTT,CASSFQGSGNTIYF
10,NA,NA,TRBV5-6,TRBJ1-2,TGTGCCACCTTTGTCTATGGCTACACCTTC,CATFVYGYTF
18,TRBD2,NA,TRBV4-3,TRBJ2-7,TGCGCCAGCAGCCAATTCGGGGGACTAGCGGGAATTCCCTACGAGCAGTACTTC,CASSQFGGLAGIPYEQYF
13,NA,NA,TRBV6-2/TRBV6-3,TRBJ1-5,TGTGCCAGCAGTTTCCCCCCAGGGATGCCCCAGCATTTT,CASSFPPGMPQHF
19,TRBD1,NA,TRBV7-8,TRBJ2-7,TGTGCCAGCAGCTTAGTCTTTCGGCAGGGGGATATCAAAAGTTACGAGCAGTACTTC,CASSLVFRQGDIKSYEQYF
14,NA,NA,TRBV27,TRBJ1-1,TGTGCCAGCCTAAAATCCAGTTGGAGGACTGAAGCTTTCTTT,CASLKSSWRTEAFF
14,NA,NA,TRBV4-1,TRBJ2-7,TGCGCCAGCAGCCAAGTTCCAGGGCCCTACGAGCAGTACTTC,CASSQVPGPYEQYF
14,TRBD1,NA,TRBV29-1,TRBJ1-1,TGCAGCGCGTATAGGACAGGGGGCAGTACTGAAGCTTTCTTT,CSAYRTGGSTEAFF
14,NA,NA,TRBV19,TRBJ1-1,TGTGCCAGTAGTTCCGGTAGGGGGAACACTGAAGCTTTCTTT,CASSSGRGNTEAFF
13,NA,NA,TRBV3-1/TRBV3-2,TRBJ2-5,TGTGCCAGCAGCCAAGCGGGTGGGGAGACCCAGTACTTC,CASSQAGGETQYF
13,NA,NA,TRBV19,TRBJ1-5,TGTGCCAGTAGTATAGATCTGTATCAGCCCCAGCATTTT,CASSIDLYQPQHF
17,TRBD2,NA,TRBV3-1/TRBV3-2,TRBJ2-5,TGTGCCAGCAGCAATCCTTTTGCGGGGGGGCAACAAGAGACCCAGTACTTC,CASSNPFAGGQQETQYF
23,TRBD1,NA,TRBV28,TRBJ1-4,TGTGCCAGCAGTCTTACAACGGGACAGGGGGCCCTTAGCAATGAAGCAACTAATGAAAAACTGTTTTTT,CASSLTTGQGALSNEATNEKLFF
14,TRBD1,few,TRBV11-3,TRBJ1-1,TGTGCCAGCAGCCCTCGGGACAGTGGCACTGAAGCTTTCTTT,CASSPRDSGTEAFF
15,TRBD1,NA,TRBV5-1,TRBJ1-1,TGCGCCAGCAGCTCCCCCGGACAGGGAGTCTCTGAAGCTTTCTTT,CASSSPGQGVSEAFF
17,TRBD2,NA,TRBV5-1,TRBJ2-3,TGCGCCAGCAGCTGGACCCCTCTTGGGAGGGGCACAGATACGCAGTATTTT,CASSWTPLGRGTDTQYF
15,TRBD1,NA,TRBV7-2,TRBJ2-7,TGTGCCAGCAGCCAAGTGGCGACAGGGGAAGACGAGCAGTACTTC,CASSQVATGEDEQYF
14,NA,NA,TRBV11-2,TRBJ2-7,TGTGCCAGCAGCTTAGACGGTAGCTCCTACGAGCAGTACTTC,CASSLDGSSYEQYF
12,NA,NA,TRBV5-5,TRBJ1-1,TGTGCCAGCAGCGCCCCCGGCACTGAAGCTTTCTTT,CASSAPGTEAFF
14,TRBD2,once,TRBV28,TRBJ2-7,TGTGCCAGCAGTTTGGGGGGGACCCCCGTCGAGCAGTACTTC,CASSLGGTPVEQYF
17,TRBD1,NA,TRBV19,TRBJ1-5,TGTGCCAGTAGTAGCCGACCCGGGACAGGGTGGCGTCAGCCCCAGCATTTT,CASSSRPGTGWRQPQHF
15,TRBD2,NA,TRBV4-1,TRBJ2-1,TGCGCCAGCAGCCAAGAAACGGGGGGGCCCAATGAGCAGTTCTTC,CASSQETGGPNEQFF
11,NA,NA,TRBV29-1,TRBJ1-1,TGCAGCGTTGCGGGGTCTCCTGAAGCTTTCTTT,CSVAGSPEAFF